This T cell receptor beta chain was identified in a study of blood T cells in healthy people across ages. Regarding the study as a whole: Naive T cell percentage showed a strong correlation with TCR beta diversity. For the donors, CMV status was unknown and possibly confounded expanded clonotype changes. Relative to aged donors, long-lived donors carried more naive CD4+ cells and displayed higher diversity.

From germline, CDR1 is SGHKS and CDR2 YYEKEE (reference sequence). V lost 4 bases to trimming and J lost 9 bases; unmatched junction nucleotides: 16. The CDR3 totals 16 residues. In the case of this clonotype: Its antigen is unidentified.

The authors ran a second PCR of 7 to 11 cycles using a sample-barcoded 5' primer and a J-beta primer mix. TCRdb re-called the 5' RACE reads through MiXCR, storing one row per CDR3 protein. This sample has around 1,800,000 distinct CDR3 sequences, with 35% to 50% found just once. This TCR derives from a human donor in good health. The gene calls are TRBV5-5 and TRBJ2-7; TRBD1 aligns across 10 bases. Material: blood. DNA for the CDR3: TGTGCCAGCAGCCCCACCTGGGGACAGGGGACCTTCGGGCAGTACTTC. Translation: CASSPTWGQGTFGQYF.